These T cell receptor beta chains were read from a single sample in a study of spatial heterogeneity in lung cancer. TCRdb reprocessed the 5' RACE reads with MiXCR, giving one entry per CDR3 protein. In the table there are tens of thousands of distinct CDR3 sequences, less than 15% of which are singletons. The input for sequencing was PBMCs, taken at surgery. These receptors all stem from a male donor with early-stage non-small cell lung cancer. Both conserved end residues are part of each CDR3. D genes are given only for firm matches. The listing skips clone size in some rows; elsewhere it reads once, few, many or a size class.

>TRBJ2-5|TRBV28|13|NA|NA
TGTGCCAGCAGCCTAGCCCAGCTAGGGACCCAGTACTTC
CASSLAQLGTQYF
>TRBJ2-7|TRBV20-1|13|NA|TRBD1
TGCAGTGCTACCAGGACAGGGTTGAACGAGCAGTACTTC
CSATRTGLNEQYF
>TRBJ2-7|TRBV7-9|12|NA|NA
TGTGCCAGCAGTGCTAGCAGCTACGAGCAGTACTTC
CASSASSYEQYF
>TRBJ2-1|TRBV5-4|13|NA|NA
TGTGCCAGCAGCTTTGCCGGCCACAATGAGCAGTTCTTC
CASSFAGHNEQFF
>TRBJ2-2|TRBV30|16|NA|TRBD1
TGTGCCTGGAGTTCGGGACAGGGCCATATCACCGGGGAGCTGTTTTTT
CAWSSGQGHITGELFF
>TRBJ2-3|TRBV7-2|13|few|NA
TGTGCCAGCAGCTTAGTTCCGGGAGAGGCGCAGTATTTT
CASSLVPGEAQYF
>TRBJ2-7|TRBV10-3|12|many|NA
TGTGCCATCAGTGGGGGGTTGTACGAGCAGTACTTC
CAISGGLYEQYF
>TRBJ2-5|TRBV24-1|14|many|NA
TGTGCCACCAGTGACCTGGACATGCGGGAGACCCAGTACTTC
CATSDLDMRETQYF
>TRBJ1-6|TRBV5-6|17|NA|TRBD1
TGTGCCAGCAGCTTTTTTGGGGACAGAAACTATAATTCACCCCTCCACTTT
CASSFFGDRNYNSPLHF
>TRBJ1-1|TRBV12-3/TRBV12-4|13|many|NA
TGTGCCAGCACCCCGGACCCGTTATCGGAAGCTTTCTTT
CASTPDPLSEAFF
>TRBJ2-1|TRBV7-9|14|NA|TRBD2
TGTGCCAGCAGCTTAGCGGGAGGGCCGAGGGAGCAGTTCTTC
CASSLAGGPREQFF
>TRBJ2-5|TRBV5-1|15|few|NA
TGCGCCAGCAGCCCATCACTTGGGGCCTTGGAGACCCAGTACTTC
CASSPSLGALETQYF
>TRBJ2-3|TRBV29-1|15|NA|TRBD2
TGCAGCGTTGAAGAATGGGGGGGATCCACAGATACGCAGTATTTT
CSVEEWGGSTDTQYF
>TRBJ2-2|TRBV7-3|16|NA|TRBD1
TGTGCCAGCAGCCTTACCGGGACAGGGGGTACCGGGGAGCTGTTTTTT
CASSLTGTGGTGELFF
>TRBJ2-5|TRBV24-1|14|NA|NA
TGTGCCACCAGTGATGGAATACTGGGGGGGACCCAGTACTTC
CATSDGILGGTQYF
>TRBJ2-1|TRBV7-2|13|many|NA
TGTGCCAGCAGCTTAGATGTCTACAATGAGCAGTTCTTC
CASSLDVYNEQFF
>TRBJ2-7|TRBV9|15|few|NA
TGTGCCAGCAGCGTAGAGGGGGTGTGGAGAAGCGAGCAGTACTTC
CASSVEGVWRSEQYF
>TRBJ2-5|TRBV6-1|17|few|TRBD2
TGTGCCAGCAGTGAGTATGGTCTAGCGGGCCGACAAGAGACCCAGTACTTC
CASSEYGLAGRQETQYF
>TRBJ2-7|TRBV7-9|15|many|TRBD1
TGTGCCAGCAGCTTAGCGCGGGGACAGGGCGTCGAGCAGTACTTC
CASSLARGQGVEQYF
>TRBJ1-1|TRBV12-3/TRBV12-4|14|few|NA
TGTGCCAGCAGTTTAGCGGGCCACAACACTGAAGCTTTCTTT
CASSLAGHNTEAFF
>TRBJ1-1|TRBV4-3|17|few|NA
TGCGCCAGCAGCCCAGGGAATAATAGGCGTCCGAACACTGAAGCTTTCTTT
CASSPGNNRRPNTEAFF
>TRBJ2-2|TRBV20-1|15|NA|TRBD2
TGCAGTGCAACGCTAGCGGGAGGGCCATCCGGGGAGCTGTTTTTT
CSATLAGGPSGELFF
>TRBJ2-2|TRBV7-2|14|many|NA
TGTGCCAGCAGGGGCTTACCCAACACCGGGGAGCTGTTTTTT
CASRGLPNTGELFF
>TRBJ1-2|TRBV20-1|12|few|TRBD1
TGCAGTGCGGCGACAGGGTCCTATGGCTACACCTTC
CSAATGSYGYTF
>TRBJ1-5|TRBV3-1|13|few|NA
TGTGCCAGCAGTAAGACCCCTCATCAGCCCCAGCATTTT
CASSKTPHQPQHF
>TRBJ2-7|TRBV7-2|15|NA|TRBD2
TGTGCCAGCAGCACCCTAGCGGGGGGTACGTACGAGCAGTACTTC
CASSTLAGGTYEQYF
>TRBJ2-3|TRBV28|13|NA|TRBD1
TGTGCCACCGACAGGGGGCCCACAGATACGCAGTATTTT
CATDRGPTDTQYF
>TRBJ2-7|TRBV18|14|NA|NA
TGTGCCAGCTCACTCGGGACGGACTCCTACGAGCAGTACTTC
CASSLGTDSYEQYF
>TRBJ1-3|TRBV4-3|15|NA|TRBD1
TGCGCCAGCAGGCCGACAGGGGGCTCTGGAAACACCATATATTTT
CASRPTGGSGNTIYF
>TRBJ1-6|TRBV29-1|13|NA|TRBD1
TGCAGCGTTGGACAGGGGTATAATTCACCCCTCCACTTT
CSVGQGYNSPLHF
>TRBJ2-7|TRBV5-1|14|NA|TRBD1
TGCGCCAGCAGCTCGAGACAGGGAGTCTACGAGCAGTACTTC
CASSSRQGVYEQYF
>TRBJ2-7|TRBV21-1|10|many|NA
TGTGCCAGGGTAAACGCGGCGCAGTACTTC
CARVNAAQYF
>TRBJ2-1|TRBV12-3/TRBV12-4|14|many|NA
TGTGCCAGCCAACGGTCTATCTCCTACAATGAGCAGTTCTTC
CASQRSISYNEQFF
>TRBJ1-2|TRBV4-1|15|NA|NA
TGCGCCAGCAGCCAAGCCGGGACGGCTAACTATGGCTACACCTTC
CASSQAGTANYGYTF
>TRBJ2-5|TRBV5-1|11|NA|NA
TGCGCCAGCAGCCTAATTGAGACCCAGTACTTC
CASSLIETQYF
>TRBJ1-5|TRBV3-1|15|NA|NA
TGTGCCAGCAGCCAACAGGCTCAGGCCAATCAGCCCCAGCATTTT
CASSQQAQANQPQHF
>TRBJ2-7|TRBV7-2|14|NA|NA
TGTGCCAGCACTGGGGAGCCCAGCTCCTACGAGCAGTACTTC
CASTGEPSSYEQYF
>TRBJ2-7|TRBV12-3/TRBV12-4|11|few|TRBD1
TGTGCCAGCAGTTACAGGGGCGAGCAGTACTTC
CASSYRGEQYF
>TRBJ2-2|TRBV25-1|15|NA|NA
TGTGCCAGCAGTGACGGGATAGGTAACACCGGGGAGCTGTTTTTT
CASSDGIGNTGELFF
>TRBJ2-2|TRBV28|13|many|TRBD1
TGTGCCAGCAGGACAGGGGGCACCGGGGAGCTGTTTTTT
CASRTGGTGELFF
>TRBJ1-5|TRBV24-1|16|few|NA
TGTGCCACCAGTGATCCTCTTGGGGGGCCCAATCAGCCCCAGCATTTT
CATSDPLGGPNQPQHF
>TRBJ2-7|TRBV20-1|14|NA|TRBD1
TGCAGTGCTAGATTCCAGACAGGGCCCTACGAGCAGTACTTC
CSARFQTGPYEQYF